A selection of T cell receptor beta chains follows, all from one sample in a study of blood T cell repertoires in COVID-19. TCRdb's copy holds only in-frame clones and misses some; the assay was immunoSEQ multiplex PCR. Of a few hundred thousand clones listed, more than 65% are singletons. The sequencing input was peripheral blood. The receptors were sampled from a woman aged 40 to 50 who had recovered from COVID-19. Both conserved end residues are trimmed from each CDR3. Fields, in order: V gene, J gene, CDR3 protein.

>TRBV5-1|TRBJ1-2
ASSLGGSGQGIYGYT
>TRBV6-2/TRBV6-3|TRBJ1-1
ASSSRTALMNTEAF
>TRBV29-1|TRBJ2-5
SVAGLAGLETQY
>TRBV21-1|TRBJ2-2
ASSKVNRIGGLTGELF
>TRBV4-3|TRBJ1-2
ASSDNNYGYT
>TRBV5-5|TRBJ1-2
ASSLLRGLEGYT
>TRBV5-6|TRBJ2-1
ASRSPSSGAYNEQF
>TRBV5-4|TRBJ1-1
AGYMGPNTEAF
>TRBV11-3|TRBJ2-5
ASSLGESQY
>TRBV24-1|TRBJ1-2
ATSQGTGYGYT
>TRBV12-3/TRBV12-4|TRBJ1-2
ASSLSREGYT
>TRBV29-1|TRBJ1-2
SVVGQVGYT
>TRBV29-1|TRBJ2-3
SVVDWGVTDTQY
>TRBV9|TRBJ2-1
ASSPRTGWNEQF
>TRBV5-1|TRBJ2-5
ASSVGQIEGETQY
>TRBV7-9|TRBJ2-5
ASSLGTGGQETQY
>TRBV3-1/TRBV3-2|TRBJ2-3
ASSQDLLAGETDTQY
>TRBV9|TRBJ2-5
ASSATGGGGETQY
>TRBV6-2/TRBV6-3|TRBJ1-4
ASSRGQAWDVDEKLF
>TRBV6-5|TRBJ1-1
ASSYDLDTEAF
>TRBV11-1|TRBJ1-1
ASSLGVGLQAF
>TRBV28|TRBJ1-4
ASSSSDGEEREKLF
>TRBV5-1|TRBJ2-7
ASSFSPDYEQY
>TRBV4-3|TRBJ1-5
ASSQAGGQPQH
>TRBV28|TRBJ1-1
ASTAASLNTEAF
>TRBV18|TRBJ2-4
ASSKDSGGGGIQY
>TRBV6-5|TRBJ1-2
ASSPGTGTYGYT
>TRBV4-3|TRBJ2-7
ASSQDGTSGGYEQY
>TRBV28|TRBJ2-7
ASSPRMGGGSSYEQY
>TRBV4-3|TRBJ1-2
ASSQDYNYGYT
>TRBV3-1/TRBV3-2|TRBJ2-2
ASSQDTVTGELF
>TRBV10-1|TRBJ2-3
ASSQGLLAGADTQY
>TRBV3-1/TRBV3-2|TRBJ1-6
ASSQADGGLVPYNSPLH
>TRBV5-5|TRBJ2-1
ASSLAGDGEQF
>TRBV5-8|TRBJ2-1
ASSRDTDLYNEQF
>TRBV7-9|TRBJ2-5
ASSFAGETQY
>TRBV6-1|TRBJ2-5
ASSWNREETQY
>TRBV2|TRBJ1-1
ASSDGGFSLTTEAF
>TRBV28|TRBJ1-2
ASSFLPLSSLDGYT
>TRBV7-8|TRBJ1-5
ASSLADSDWQPQH
>TRBV5-1|TRBJ1-2
ASSLGVYRPGGSYGYT
>TRBV7-2|TRBJ2-3
ASSPQGSTDTQY
>TRBV28|TRBJ2-3
ASSLKSPDTQY
>TRBV12-5|TRBJ1-5
ASGPLPGHDQPQH
>TRBV5-6|TRBJ2-7
ASTTLQGEYEQY
>TRBV4-3|TRBJ2-7
ASSQDHGSGDYEQY